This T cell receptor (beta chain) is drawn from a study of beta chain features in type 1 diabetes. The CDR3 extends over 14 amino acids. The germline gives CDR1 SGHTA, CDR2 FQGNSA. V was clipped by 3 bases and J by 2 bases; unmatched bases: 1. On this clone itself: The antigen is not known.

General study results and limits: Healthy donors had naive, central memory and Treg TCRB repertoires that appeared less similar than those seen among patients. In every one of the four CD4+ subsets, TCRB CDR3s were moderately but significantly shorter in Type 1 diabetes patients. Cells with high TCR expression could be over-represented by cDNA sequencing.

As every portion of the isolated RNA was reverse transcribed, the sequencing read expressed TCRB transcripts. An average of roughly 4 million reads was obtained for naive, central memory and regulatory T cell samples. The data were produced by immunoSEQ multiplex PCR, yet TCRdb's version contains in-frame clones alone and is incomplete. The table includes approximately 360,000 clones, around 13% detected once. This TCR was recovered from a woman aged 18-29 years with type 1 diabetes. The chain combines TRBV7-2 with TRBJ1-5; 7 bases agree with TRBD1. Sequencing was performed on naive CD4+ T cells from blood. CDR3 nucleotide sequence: TGTGCCAGCAGCTTTGGGACAGGCAATCAGCCCCAGCATTTT. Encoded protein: CASSFGTGNQPQHF.